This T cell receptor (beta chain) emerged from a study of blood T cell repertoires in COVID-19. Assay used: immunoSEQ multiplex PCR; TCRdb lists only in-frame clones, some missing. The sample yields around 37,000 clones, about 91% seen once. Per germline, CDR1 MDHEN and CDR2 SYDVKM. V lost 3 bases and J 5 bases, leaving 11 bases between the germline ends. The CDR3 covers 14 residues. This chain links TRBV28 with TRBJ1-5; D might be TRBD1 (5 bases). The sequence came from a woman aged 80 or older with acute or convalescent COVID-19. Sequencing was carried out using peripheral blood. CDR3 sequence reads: CASSFGGGDQPQHF. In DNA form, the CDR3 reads TGTGCCAGCAGTTTTGGGGGAGGTGATCAGCCCCAGCATTTT.